The 20 T cell receptor beta chains in this list originate from one sample, sequenced in a study of vaccination effects on CD4 cells after COVID-19. Using immunoSEQ multiplex PCR, the repertoire was profiled, and TCRdb retains in-frame clones only, with some absent. The sample lists about 29,000 clones, 60% to 75% occurring once. No antigens are known for them. After expansion with viral peptide pools in the ViraFEST assay, antigen-specific CD4+ T cells were sequenced. CD4+ T cells were isolated after about nine days of culture. Vaccination of participants consisted of two doses of either the BNT162b2 or mRNA-1273 vaccine. The specimen was CD4+ T cells from PBMCs cultured with HCoV-OC43 spike peptides, collected after COVID-19 vaccination. Subset specified: HCoV-OC43 spike overlapping peptide pool stimulation. Every receptor here comes from a human donor who received a COVID-19 vaccine.

The chain is built from TRBV5-1 and TRBJ2-7, with 10 bases identical to TRBD2. V was clipped by 4 bases and J by 6 bases; unmatched bases: 7. This CDR3 has 14 amino acids. Per germline, CDR1 SGHRS and CDR2 YFSETQ. The CDR3 reads CASSNLAGVGEQYF. The CDR3 DNA sequence: TGCGCCAGCAGCAACCTAGCGGGAGTCGGCGAGCAGTACTTC.

The chain combines TRBV19 with TRBJ1-3; no clear D. Germline V gene lookup returns CDR1 LNHDA and CDR2 SQIVND (reference sequence). Trimming cost V 9 bases and J 0 bases, with 12 bases left between them. CDR3 size: 14 residues. CDR3 loop: CARRRPASGNTIYF. CDR3 DNA: TGTGCCAGACGAAGACCAGCCTCTGGAAACACCATATATTTT.

The V call is TRBV6-5, the J call TRBJ1-2; 11 bases fit TRBD1. Trimming took 7 bases from V and 7 from J; bases not matched to a gene: 8. CDR3 size: 14 residues. The germline V gene has CDR1 MNHEY and CDR2 SVGAGI. In DNA, the CDR3 is TGTGCCAGCACTCGGACAGGGGGCGTGAGTGGCTACACCTTC. This translates into CASTRTGGVSGYTF.

This clone appeared once. The chain links TRBV9 to TRBJ2-5; D is perhaps TRBD1 (6 bases). The ends were cut back, 5 bases at V and 5 bases at J, with 16 bases in the middle. The CDR3 sequence is 14 residues long. In germline, CDR1 is SGDLS, CDR2 YYNGEE. The CDR3 here is CASSPGTRGETQYF. CDR3 DNA: TGTGCCAGCAGTCCCGGCACTAGGGGGGAGACCCAGTACTTC.

V and J are TRBV19 and TRBJ1-2; D is possibly TRBD1 (5 bases). The CDR3 length is 13 residues. Deletions cut 7 bases from V and 1 base from J, with 10 bases between. Looked up from germline, CDR1 is LNHDA and CDR2 is SQIVND (reference sequence). The CDR3 sequence is CASIDRFNYGYTF. The DNA of the CDR3 is TGTGCCAGTATAGACAGATTTAACTATGGCTACACCTTC.

This clone was counted a few times. The chain combines TRBV5-4 with TRBJ2-3; 13 nucleotides match TRBD2. V gave up 4 bases and J gave up 4 bases; unmatched junction bases: 3. Germline CDR1 SGHNT, CDR2 YYREEE (reference sequence). The length of the CDR3 is 15 residues. CDR3 sequence: CASSLTSGGADTQYF. CDR3 sequence (DNA): TGTGCCAGCAGCCTAACTAGCGGGGGGGCAGATACGCAGTATTTT.

The V call is TRBV25-1, the J call TRBJ2-7; either TRBD1 or TRBD2 may fit D (6 bases each). The V gene's germline CDR1 is MGHDK and CDR2 SYGVNS. The CDR3 length is 14 residues. The ends were cut back, 5 bases at V and 6 bases at J, with 17 bases in the middle. The CDR3, as DNA: TGTGCCAGCAGTAGATTCGGGGGCGCGGCCGAGCAGTACTTC. Amino acid sequence: CASSRFGGAAEQYF.

This sequence joins TRBV11-2 and TRBJ2-7; no reliable D call. This CDR3 contains 11 residues. Germline V gene data show CDR1 as SGHAT and CDR2 as FQNNGV. V shed 5 bases and J shed 6 bases, with 8 bases lying between them. The DNA for the CDR3 is TGTGCCAGCAGCCCAGATAGCGAGCAGTACTTC. Amino acid sequence: CASSPDSEQYF.

In nucleotides, the CDR3 is TGCGCCAGCAGCCCAATAGCGGGGGGGCTTCCGTCCCAGTACTTC. This sequence encodes CASSPIAGGLPSQYF. The chain is built from TRBV4-1 and TRBJ2-5, with TRBD2 identical over 11 bases. Per germline, CDR1 MGHRA and CDR2 YSYEKL. This CDR3 is 15 amino acids long. Germline trimming cut 4 bases from V and 9 bases from J; bases unmatched to any gene: 10.

The chain links TRBV11-2 to TRBJ1-2; 7 bases map to TRBD1. CDR3 length: 14 residues. V shed 5 bases and J 3 bases; nucleotides not matched to a gene: 6. CDR1 is SGHAT and CDR2 is FQNNGV in the germline V gene. This CDR3 is CASSPGGQYYGYTF. The CDR3 DNA sequence: TGTGCCAGCAGCCCGGGGGGACAGTACTATGGCTACACCTTC. Drawing the rest from reference TRBV11-2 and TRBJ1-2, the complete variable domain is EAGVAQSPRYKIIEKRQSVAFWCNPISGHATLYWYQQILGQGPKLLIQFQNNGVVDDSQLPKDRFSAERLKGVDSTLKIQPAKLEDSAVYLCASSPGGQYYGYTFGSGTRLTVV.

This clone was observed a handful of times. V gene TRBV4-2 combines with J gene TRBJ1-1, with D maybe TRBD1 (5 bases). The V end lost 7 bases, the J end lost 2 bases, and 11 bases lay between the germline ends. This CDR3 comprises 13 residues. Germline V lookup: CDR1 LGHNA, CDR2 YNFKEQ. The CDR3 sequence is CASKGTANTEAFF. CDR3 nucleotide sequence: TGTGCCAGCAAAGGGACCGCCAACACTGAAGCTTTCTTT.

The gene calls are TRBV5-4 and TRBJ2-1, with D tentatively TRBD2 (5 bases). Germline V gene sequence: CDR1 SGHNT, CDR2 YYREEE (reference sequence). The CDR3 covers 14 residues. V lost 1 base, J lost 7 bases, and 12 bases lay in between. CDR3 sequence (DNA): TGTGCCAGCAGCTTGCGCGGAGGCCGAAATGAGCAGTTCTTC. As protein: CASSLRGGRNEQFF.

As regards this clone: The same CDR3 also results from other DNA sequences found in this sample. The chain links TRBV18 to TRBJ2-1; the match to TRBD2 covers 9 bases. CDR1 KGHSH and CDR2 LQKENI come from the germline V gene. The CDR3 has 15 amino acids. V lost 3 bases to trimming and J lost 3 bases; unmatched junction nucleotides: 3. CDR3 loop: CASSPGLAGYNEQFF. As DNA, the CDR3 is TGTGCCAGCTCACCGGGACTAGCTGGCTACAATGAGCAGTTCTTC.

The chain carries TRBV6-5 and TRBJ1-6; 7 bases fit TRBD1. This CDR3 is built from 15 residues. J gave up 0 bases and V 6 bases, and 2 bases lay outside the gene matches. Germline V gene lookup returns CDR1 MNHEY and CDR2 SVGAGI. The CDR3: CASRGQSSYNSPLHF. CDR3 nucleotides: TGTGCCAGCAGGGGACAGAGCTCCTATAATTCACCCCTCCACTTT.

The chain uses TRBV6-5 and TRBJ2-1, with 10 bases identical to TRBD2. With 6 bases clipped from V and 4 bases from J, the junction kept 3 bases outside the gene matches. Germline V gene data show CDR1 as MNHEY and CDR2 as SVGAGI. The CDR3 has 14 residues. Here the CDR3 DNA reads TGTGCCAGCAGCCGGACTAGCGGTTACAATGAGCAGTTCTTC. It is translated as CASSRTSGYNEQFF.

The gene calls are TRBV11-3 and TRBJ2-1, with a weak D call TRBD2 (5 bases). Looked up from germline, CDR1 is SGHNT and CDR2 is YENEEA. The CDR3 has 17 amino acids. V lost 2 bases to trimming and J lost 3 bases, with 17 bases between them. CDR3 sequence: CASSLSTGLRLYNEQFF. The CDR3 nucleotides read TGTGCCAGCAGCTTATCGACTGGACTCCGCCTCTACAATGAGCAGTTCTTC. The variable domain in full, completed from reference TRBV11-3 and TRBJ2-1, reads EAGVVQSPRYKIIEKKQPVAFWCNPISGHNTLYWYLQNLGQGPELLIRYENEEAVDDSQLPKDRFSAERLKGVDSTLKIQPAELGDSAVYLCASSLSTGLRLYNEQFFGPGTRLTVL.

Only a few counts were recorded for this clone. This chain joins TRBV3-1 (or the pseudogene TRBV3-2) and TRBJ1-1; D perhaps matches TRBD1 (6 bases). This CDR3 is 15 amino acids long. V was shortened by 2 bases and J by 3 bases, with 13 bases between the two germline ends. Germline V gives CDR1 LGHDT, CDR2 YNNKEL (reference sequence). DNA of the CDR3: TGTGCCAGCAGCCAATCTGACAGGTTCGACACTGAAGCTTTCTTT. It yields the protein CASSQSDRFDTEAFF.

This clone was seen a handful of times. The chain links TRBV11-2 to TRBJ2-7; 9 bases line up with TRBD1. Germline loops: CDR1 SGHAT, CDR2 FQNNGV. The V segment lost 5 bases and the J segment 2 bases; nucleotides outside the gene matches: 4. The length of the CDR3 is 14 residues. As DNA, the CDR3 is TGTGCCAGCAGCCTCGGACAGGGGCCCTACGAGCAGTACTTC. It specifies CASSLGQGPYEQYF.

The rearrangement joins TRBV6-5 to TRBJ1-5; D remains unclear. Trimming cost V 10 bases and J 0 bases, with 10 bases left between them. The CDR3 sequence is 13 residues long. Per germline, CDR1 MNHEY and CDR2 SVGAGI. Here the CDR3 reads CATQEHSNQPQHF. The CDR3 region has the DNA TGTGCCACCCAGGAACATAGCAATCAGCCCCAGCATTTT.

This clone was counted a single time. The chain uses TRBV6-5 and TRBJ1-4; D is undetermined. Trimming removed 10 bases at V and 5 bases at J, with 17 bases between. CDR3 length: 14 residues. CDR1 and CDR2 (germline): MNHEY, SVGAGI. This chain's CDR3 is CATKDGWANEKLFF. The CDR3 bases are TGTGCCACGAAAGACGGCTGGGCAAATGAAAAACTGTTTTTT.